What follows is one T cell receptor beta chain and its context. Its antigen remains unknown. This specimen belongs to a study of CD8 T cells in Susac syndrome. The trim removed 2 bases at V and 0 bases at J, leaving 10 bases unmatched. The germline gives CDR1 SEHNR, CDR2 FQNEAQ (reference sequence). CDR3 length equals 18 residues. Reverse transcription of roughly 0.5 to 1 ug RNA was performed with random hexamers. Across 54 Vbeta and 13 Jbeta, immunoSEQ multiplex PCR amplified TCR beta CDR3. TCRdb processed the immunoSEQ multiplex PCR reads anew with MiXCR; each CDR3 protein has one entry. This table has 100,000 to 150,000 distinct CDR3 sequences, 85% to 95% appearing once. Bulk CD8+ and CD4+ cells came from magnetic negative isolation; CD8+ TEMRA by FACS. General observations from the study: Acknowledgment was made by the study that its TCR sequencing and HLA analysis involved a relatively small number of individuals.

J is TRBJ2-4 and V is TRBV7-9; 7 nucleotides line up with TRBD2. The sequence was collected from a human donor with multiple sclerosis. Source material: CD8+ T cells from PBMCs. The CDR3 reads CASSLQYTRGEAKNIQYF. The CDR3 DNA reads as TGTGCCAGCAGCTTACAATATACCCGGGGGGAAGCCAAAAACATTCAGTACTTC.